A single sample is the source of the 7 T cell receptor beta chains below, sequenced in a study of blood T cells in healthy people across ages. A J-beta primer mix and a sample-barcoded 5' primer were used in a second PCR of roughly 7 to 12 cycles. Each CDR3 protein is one row after TCRdb ran MiXCR on the 5' RACE reads. The sample lists under 1,000,000 distinct CDR3 sequences, around 45% occurring once. Source material: blood. These receptors came from an older man in good health.

J is TRBJ2-7 and V is TRBV7-2; D not certain. Trimming took off 2 bases at V and 5 bases at J, with 19 bases between the two ends. This CDR3 has 16 residues. CDR1 is SGHTA and CDR2 is FQGNSA in the germline V gene. The CDR3 loop reads CASSLLRSIHENEQYF. CDR3 nucleotides: TGTGCCAGCAGCTTATTGAGATCGATTCACGAAAACGAGCAGTACTTC.

This clonotype turned up a few times. The rearrangement links TRBV20-1 to TRBJ1-5; no reliable D call. This CDR3 spans 16 amino acids. Germline V lookup: CDR1 DFQATT, CDR2 SNEGSKA (reference sequence). Trimming stripped 6 bases from V and 0 bases from J, with 18 bases between. CDR3 sequence (DNA): TGCAGTGCCGGAGGTCTCTCTGGACCTAGCAATCAGCCCCAGCATTTT. Residues: CSAGGLSGPSNQPQHF.

This chain connects TRBV20-1 to TRBJ2-4; 10 bases line up with TRBD1. The DNA end lines up better with TRBJ2-5; the J call may be wrong. This CDR3 spans 16 amino acids. CDR1 is DFQATT, CDR2 SNEGSKA, per germline (reference sequence). The CDR3 sequence is CSARDDGTGDSETQYF. For the CDR3, the DNA is TGCAGTGCTAGAGATGATGGGACAGGGGATTCAGAGACCCAGTACTTC.

The J gene is TRBJ2-5, the V gene TRBV6-2 or TRBV6-3; D gene unclear. This CDR3 is built from 15 residues. Trimming cost V 2 bases and J 5 bases, with 15 bases left between them. Germline CDR1 MNHEY, CDR2 SVGEGT. The CDR3 reads CASSYTRPPAETQYF. In DNA form, the CDR3 reads TGTGCCAGCAGTTACACAAGACCACCCGCGGAGACCCAGTACTTC.

The chain is built from TRBV4-3 and TRBJ2-5, with a tentative D call TRBD2 (5 bases). Germline V gene lookup returns CDR1 LGHNA and CDR2 YSLEER. The CDR3 extends over 15 amino acids. V was pared by 2 bases and J by 11 bases, with 21 bases between. In nucleotides, the CDR3 is TGCGCCAGCAGCCAATGTCCCCCACGCCGGTGGGAGCAGTACTTC. It is translated as CASSQCPPRRWEQYF.

In its sample, this clonotype was seen a few times. The chain employs TRBV29-1 and TRBJ2-3, with unresolved D. Germline lookup yields CDR1 SQVTM and CDR2 ANQGSEA. The V end was cut by 6 bases, the J end by 2 bases, with 6 bases between. This CDR3 comprises 11 residues. The CDR3 bases are TGCAGCGTCTCAGACACAGATACGCAGTATTTT. It is translated as CSVSDTDTQYF.

The chain uses TRBV25-1 and TRBJ1-5, with D perhaps TRBD1 (5 bases). This CDR3 is 16 amino acids long. Germline CDR1 reads MGHDK; CDR2 reads SYGVNS. Trimming removed 4 bases at V and 7 bases at J, with 20 bases between. The CDR3 bases are TGTGCCAGCAGTGTCCCACGCGAGGGGTGGAAGCAGCCCCAGCATTTT. Protein sequence: CASSVPREGWKQPQHF.